This T cell receptor beta chain was retrieved from a study of blood T cell repertoires in COVID-19. Study summary: Italy, Spain and the United States were the sources of the convalescent and acute COVID-19 samples. In each case, the material was cDNA or gDNA derived from T cells, B-cell-depleted T cells, or PBMCs.

In the original analysis: Reference gene primers were amplified, and this amplification served to estimate nucleated cell counts. TCRdb keeps only in-frame clones here, not all; method: immunoSEQ multiplex PCR. That table supplies the V and J calls and clone size; D and trimming were determined from the DNA. The sample records tens of thousands of clones, less than 90% being singletons. Germline-derived CDR1 and CDR2 are SGHTS and YDEGEE. The CDR3 consists of 15 residues. V was trimmed by 0 bases and J by 3 bases, leaving 10 bases between them. V usage is TRBV5-8 and J usage is TRBJ1-5; D is uncertain. The sequenced material came from peripheral blood. This clonotype was obtained from a man aged 50 to 60 with active COVID-19. The CDR3 DNA is TGTGCCAGCAGCTTGGCCCTCAGTCCCAATCAGCCCCAGCATTTT. It specifies CASSLALSPNQPQHF. Complete variable domain (other parts from reference TRBV5-8 and TRBJ1-5): EAGVTQSPTHLIKTRGQQATLRCSPISGHTSVYWYQQALGLGLQFLLWYDEGEERNRGNFPPRFSGRQFPNYSSELNVNALELEDSALYLCASSLALSPNQPQHFGDGTRLSIL.